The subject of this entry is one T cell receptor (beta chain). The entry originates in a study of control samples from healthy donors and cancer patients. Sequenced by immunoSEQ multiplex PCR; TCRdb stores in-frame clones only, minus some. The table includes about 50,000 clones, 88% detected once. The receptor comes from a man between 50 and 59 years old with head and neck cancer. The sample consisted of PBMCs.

CDR3 sequence (DNA): TGTGCTAGTGGTTCAACCCAAAGACAGGGATCGAACACCGGGGAGCTGTTTTTT. This encodes CASGSTQRQGSNTGELFF. V gene TRBV12-5 combines with J gene TRBJ2-2; 7 bases match TRBD1. CDR1 and CDR2 (germline): LGHNT, FRNRAP. V dropped 4 bases and J dropped 0; count of bases not matched to a gene: 11. The length of the CDR3 is 18 residues.